The clone carrying this T cell receptor (beta chain) occurred a few times. Using a J-beta primer mix together with a sample-barcoded 5' primer, a second PCR was run for roughly 7 to 12 cycles. One entry per CDR3 protein results from TCRdb running MiXCR on the 5' RACE reads. The sample records around 1.1 million distinct CDR3 sequences, roughly two fifths being singletons. Healthy Caucasians from Russia aged about 6 to 100 served as donors. The entry originates in a study of blood T cells in healthy people across ages. Trimming removed 6 bases from V and 3 bases from J, with 17 bases in between. The CDR3 length is 15 residues.

The TCR was taken from a man aged 18-30 years in good health. The chain employs TRBV12-3 or TRBV12-4 and TRBJ1-1; tentatively, D is TRBD1 (5 bases). The sequenced material came from blood. In DNA form, the CDR3 reads TGTGCCAGCAGGGCGGGGGATCCGGAGGACACTGAAGCTTTCTTT. It specifies CASRAGDPEDTEAFF.